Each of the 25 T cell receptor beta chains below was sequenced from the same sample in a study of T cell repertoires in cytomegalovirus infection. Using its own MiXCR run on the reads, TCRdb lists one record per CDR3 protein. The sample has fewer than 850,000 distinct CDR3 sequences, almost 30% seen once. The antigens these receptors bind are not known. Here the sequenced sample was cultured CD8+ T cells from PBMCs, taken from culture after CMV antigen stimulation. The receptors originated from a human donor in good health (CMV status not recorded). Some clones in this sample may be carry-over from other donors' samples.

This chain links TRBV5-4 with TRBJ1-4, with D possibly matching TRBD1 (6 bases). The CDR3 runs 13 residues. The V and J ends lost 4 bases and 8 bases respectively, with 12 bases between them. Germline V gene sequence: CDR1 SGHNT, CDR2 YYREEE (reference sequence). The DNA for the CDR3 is TGTGCCAGCAGCCCCCGGGACAACGAAAAACTGTTTTTT. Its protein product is CASSPRDNEKLFF.

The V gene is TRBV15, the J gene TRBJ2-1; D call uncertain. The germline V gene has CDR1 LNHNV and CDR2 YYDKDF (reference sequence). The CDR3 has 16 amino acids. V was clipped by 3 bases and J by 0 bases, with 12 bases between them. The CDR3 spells CATSRSDVLSYNEQFF. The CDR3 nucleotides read TGTGCCACCAGCAGGTCTGACGTACTCTCCTACAATGAGCAGTTCTTC.

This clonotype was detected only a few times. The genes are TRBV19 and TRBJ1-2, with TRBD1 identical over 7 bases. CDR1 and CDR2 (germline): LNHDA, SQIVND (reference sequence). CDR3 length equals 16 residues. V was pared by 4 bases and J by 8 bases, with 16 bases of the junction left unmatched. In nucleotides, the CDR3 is TGTGCCAGTAGTACCGCCCCGACAGGGTTCATCTTAGGCTACACCTTC. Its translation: CASSTAPTGFILGYTF.

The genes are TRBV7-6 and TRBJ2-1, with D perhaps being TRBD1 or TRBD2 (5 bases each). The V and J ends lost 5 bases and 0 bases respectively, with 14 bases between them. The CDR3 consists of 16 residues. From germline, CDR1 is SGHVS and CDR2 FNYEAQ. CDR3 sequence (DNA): TGTGCCAGCAGCCGCTCCGCAGGGAGCTCCTACAATGAGCAGTTCTTC. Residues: CASSRSAGSSYNEQFF. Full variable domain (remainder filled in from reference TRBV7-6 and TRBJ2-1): GAGVSQSPRYKVTKRGQDVALRCDPISGHVSLYWYRQALGQGPEFLTYFNYEAQQDKSGLPNDRFSAERPEGSISTLTIQRTEQRDSAMYRCASSRSAGSSYNEQFFGPGTRLTVL.

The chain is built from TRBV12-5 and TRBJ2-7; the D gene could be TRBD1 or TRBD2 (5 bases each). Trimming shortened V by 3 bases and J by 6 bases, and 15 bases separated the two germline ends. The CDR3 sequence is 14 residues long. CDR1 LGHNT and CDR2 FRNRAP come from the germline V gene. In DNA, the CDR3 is TGTGCTAGTGGTTTTTGGGACCGAGGCCCCGAGCAGTACTTC. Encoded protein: CASGFWDRGPEQYF.

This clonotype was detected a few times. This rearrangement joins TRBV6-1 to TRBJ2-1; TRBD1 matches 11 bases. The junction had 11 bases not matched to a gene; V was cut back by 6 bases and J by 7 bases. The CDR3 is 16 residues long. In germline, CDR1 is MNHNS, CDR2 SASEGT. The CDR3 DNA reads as TGTGCCAGCAGCGTAAATTACCGGGACAGGGGGAATGAGCAGTTCTTC. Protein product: CASSVNYRDRGNEQFF.

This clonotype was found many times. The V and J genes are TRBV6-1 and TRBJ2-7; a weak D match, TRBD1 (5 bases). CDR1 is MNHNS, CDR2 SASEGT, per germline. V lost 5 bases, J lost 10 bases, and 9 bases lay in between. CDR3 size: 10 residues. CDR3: CASSWTNQYF. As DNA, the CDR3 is TGTGCCAGCAGTTGGACAAATCAGTACTTC.

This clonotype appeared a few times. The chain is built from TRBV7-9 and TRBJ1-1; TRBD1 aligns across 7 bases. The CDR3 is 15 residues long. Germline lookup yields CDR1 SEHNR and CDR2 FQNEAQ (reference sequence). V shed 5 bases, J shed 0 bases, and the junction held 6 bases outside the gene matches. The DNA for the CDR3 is TGTGCCAGCAGCCCCGGGACAGCCATGAACACTGAAGCTTTCTTT. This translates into CASSPGTAMNTEAFF.

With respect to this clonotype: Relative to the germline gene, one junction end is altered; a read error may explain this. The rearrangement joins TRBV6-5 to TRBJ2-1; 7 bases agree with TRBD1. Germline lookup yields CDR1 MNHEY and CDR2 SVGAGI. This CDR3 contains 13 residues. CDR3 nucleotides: TGTGCCACCAGTTATAAGGGGGCGAATGCGCAGTTCTTC. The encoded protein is CATSYKGANAQFF.

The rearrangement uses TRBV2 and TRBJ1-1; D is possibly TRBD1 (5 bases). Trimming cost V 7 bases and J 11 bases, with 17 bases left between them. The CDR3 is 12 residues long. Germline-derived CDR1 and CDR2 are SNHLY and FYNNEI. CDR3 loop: CASKSNEGWAFF. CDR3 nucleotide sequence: TGTGCCAGCAAGTCCAATGAGGGGTGGGCTTTCTTT.

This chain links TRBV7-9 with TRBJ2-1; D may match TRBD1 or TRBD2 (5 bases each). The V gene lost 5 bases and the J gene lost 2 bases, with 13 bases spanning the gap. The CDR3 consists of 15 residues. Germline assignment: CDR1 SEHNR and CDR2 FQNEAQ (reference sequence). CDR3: CASSLGRQPYNEQFF. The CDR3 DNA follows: TGTGCCAGCAGCCTGGGGAGACAGCCCTACAATGAGCAGTTCTTC.

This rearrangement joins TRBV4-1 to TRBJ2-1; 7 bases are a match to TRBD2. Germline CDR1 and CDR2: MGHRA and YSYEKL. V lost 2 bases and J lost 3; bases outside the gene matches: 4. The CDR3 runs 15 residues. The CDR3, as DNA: TGCGCCAGCAGCCAACCAGCGGGATTCTACAATGAGCAGTTCTTC. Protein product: CASSQPAGFYNEQFF.

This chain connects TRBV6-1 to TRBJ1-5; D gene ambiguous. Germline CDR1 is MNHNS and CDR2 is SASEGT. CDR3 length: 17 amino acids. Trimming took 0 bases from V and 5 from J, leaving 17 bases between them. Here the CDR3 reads CASSEAGERPPHQPQHF. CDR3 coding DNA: TGTGCCAGCAGTGAAGCCGGGGAGCGGCCCCCCCATCAGCCCCAGCATTTT.

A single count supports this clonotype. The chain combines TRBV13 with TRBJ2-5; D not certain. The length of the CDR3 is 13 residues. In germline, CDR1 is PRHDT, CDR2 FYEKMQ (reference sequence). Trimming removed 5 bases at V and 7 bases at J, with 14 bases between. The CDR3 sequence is CASSENSPGTQYF. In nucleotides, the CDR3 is TGTGCCAGCAGCGAAAATAGCCCCGGGACCCAGTACTTC.

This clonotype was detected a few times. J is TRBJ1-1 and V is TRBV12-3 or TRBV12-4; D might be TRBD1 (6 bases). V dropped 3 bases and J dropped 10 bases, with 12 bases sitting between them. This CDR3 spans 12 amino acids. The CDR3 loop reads CASSLEQGGAFF. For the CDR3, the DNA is TGTGCCAGCAGTTTGGAACAGGGCGGAGCTTTCTTT.

CDR3 residues: CAISMGGATEAFF. The CDR3 nucleotides read TGTGCCATCAGTATGGGGGGAGCGACTGAAGCTTTCTTT. The chain carries TRBV10-3 and TRBJ1-1; perhaps TRBD1 as D (5 bases). V lost 5 bases and J lost 5, with 12 bases in between. The CDR3 loop spans 13 amino acids. The germline gives CDR1 ENHRY, CDR2 SYGVKD.

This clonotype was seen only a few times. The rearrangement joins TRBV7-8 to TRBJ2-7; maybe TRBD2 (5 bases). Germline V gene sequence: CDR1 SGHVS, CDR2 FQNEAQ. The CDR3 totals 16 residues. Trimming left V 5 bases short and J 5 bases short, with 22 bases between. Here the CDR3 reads CASSPAEVDWSNEQYV. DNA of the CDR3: TGTGCCAGCAGCCCCGCGGAGGTCGATTGGTCCAACGAGCAGTACGTC.

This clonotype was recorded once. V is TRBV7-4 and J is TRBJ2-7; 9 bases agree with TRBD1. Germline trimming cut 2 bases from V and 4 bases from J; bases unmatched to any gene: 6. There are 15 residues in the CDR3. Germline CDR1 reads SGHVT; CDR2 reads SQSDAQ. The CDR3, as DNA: TGTGCCAGCAGCTTAAGGGGGGACAGGGTTTACGAGCAGTACTTC. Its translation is CASSLRGDRVYEQYF.

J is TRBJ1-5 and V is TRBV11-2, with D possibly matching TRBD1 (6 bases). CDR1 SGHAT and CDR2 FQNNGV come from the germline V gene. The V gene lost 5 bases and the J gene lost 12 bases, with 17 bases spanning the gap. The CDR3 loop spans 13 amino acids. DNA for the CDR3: TGTGCCAGCAGCCCCAGCGGGGGCAGGGTCCAGCATTTT. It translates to CASSPSGGRVQHF.

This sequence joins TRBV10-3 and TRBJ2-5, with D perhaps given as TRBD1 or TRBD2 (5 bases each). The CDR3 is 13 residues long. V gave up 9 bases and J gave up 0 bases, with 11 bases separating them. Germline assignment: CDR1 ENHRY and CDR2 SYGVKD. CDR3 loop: CAISPGHQETQYF. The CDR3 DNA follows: TGTGCCATTTCCCCGGGACACCAAGAGACCCAGTACTTC.

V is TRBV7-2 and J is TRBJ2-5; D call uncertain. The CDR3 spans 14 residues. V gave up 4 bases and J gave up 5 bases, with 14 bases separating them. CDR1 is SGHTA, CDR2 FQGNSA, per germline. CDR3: CASSYGGRRETQYF. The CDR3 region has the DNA TGTGCCAGCAGCTACGGTGGGCGCAGGGAGACCCAGTACTTC.

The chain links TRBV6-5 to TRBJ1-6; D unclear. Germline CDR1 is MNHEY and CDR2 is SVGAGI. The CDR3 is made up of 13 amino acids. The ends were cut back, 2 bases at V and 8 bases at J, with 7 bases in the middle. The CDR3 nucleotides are TGTGCCAGCAGTTACCTCATGGATTCACCCCTCCACTTT. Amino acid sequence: CASSYLMDSPLHF.

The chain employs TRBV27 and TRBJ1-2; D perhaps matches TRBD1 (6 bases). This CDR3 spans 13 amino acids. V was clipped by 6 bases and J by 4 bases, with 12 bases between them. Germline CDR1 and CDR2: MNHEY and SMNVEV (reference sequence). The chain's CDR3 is CASREGGSYGYTF. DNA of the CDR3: TGTGCCAGCAGAGAGGGGGGCAGCTATGGCTACACCTTC.

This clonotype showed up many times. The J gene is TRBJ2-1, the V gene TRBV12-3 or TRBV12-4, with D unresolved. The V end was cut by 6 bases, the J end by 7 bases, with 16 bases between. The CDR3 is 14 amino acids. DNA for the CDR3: TGTGCCAGCAGCCCGGAGTCAGGTGGGAATGAGCAGTTCTTC. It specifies CASSPESGGNEQFF.

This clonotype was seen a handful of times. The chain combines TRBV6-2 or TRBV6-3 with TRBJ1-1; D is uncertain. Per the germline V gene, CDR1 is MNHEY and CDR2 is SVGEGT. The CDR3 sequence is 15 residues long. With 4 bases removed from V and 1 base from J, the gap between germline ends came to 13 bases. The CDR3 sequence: CASSSTPRGNTEAFF. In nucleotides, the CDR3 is TGTGCCAGCAGTTCCACTCCCCGGGGGAACACTGAAGCTTTCTTT.